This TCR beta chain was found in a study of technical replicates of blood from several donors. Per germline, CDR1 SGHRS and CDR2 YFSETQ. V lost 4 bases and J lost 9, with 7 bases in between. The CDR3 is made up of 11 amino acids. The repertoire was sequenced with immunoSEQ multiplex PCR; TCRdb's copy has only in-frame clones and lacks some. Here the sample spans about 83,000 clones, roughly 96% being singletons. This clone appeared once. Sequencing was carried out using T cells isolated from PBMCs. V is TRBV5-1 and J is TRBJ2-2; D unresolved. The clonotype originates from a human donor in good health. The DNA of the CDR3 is TGCGCCAGCAGCATAAACAGGGAGCTGTTTTTT. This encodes CASSINRELFF.